The present TCR beta chain was sequenced within a study of blood T cell repertoires in COVID-19. Study context: Samples taken during acute and convalescent COVID-19 were collected in the United States, Italy and Spain. In each case, the material was cDNA or gDNA derived from T cells, B-cell-depleted T cells, or PBMCs.

As originally analysed: Quantification of nucleated cells was approximated via reference gene primer amplification. The method was immunoSEQ multiplex PCR; TCRdb's version includes in-frame clones alone and lacks a portion of them. V, J and clone size reflect that table, while D and trimming were determined from the DNA. Among about 75,000 clones listed, approximately 90% were seen once. V shed 1 base and J shed 4 bases, with 11 bases lying between them. The CDR3 totals 14 residues. The germline gives CDR1 SGHRS, CDR2 YFSETQ. Material for sequencing was peripheral blood. This receptor was taken from a human donor in a cohort sampled during active COVID-19. The V gene is TRBV5-1, the J gene TRBJ2-5, with D possibly matching TRBD1 (6 bases). The CDR3 sequence is CASSLSLGGETQYF. Written as DNA, the CDR3 is TGCGCCAGCAGCTTGTCACTAGGGGGAGAGACCCAGTACTTC.